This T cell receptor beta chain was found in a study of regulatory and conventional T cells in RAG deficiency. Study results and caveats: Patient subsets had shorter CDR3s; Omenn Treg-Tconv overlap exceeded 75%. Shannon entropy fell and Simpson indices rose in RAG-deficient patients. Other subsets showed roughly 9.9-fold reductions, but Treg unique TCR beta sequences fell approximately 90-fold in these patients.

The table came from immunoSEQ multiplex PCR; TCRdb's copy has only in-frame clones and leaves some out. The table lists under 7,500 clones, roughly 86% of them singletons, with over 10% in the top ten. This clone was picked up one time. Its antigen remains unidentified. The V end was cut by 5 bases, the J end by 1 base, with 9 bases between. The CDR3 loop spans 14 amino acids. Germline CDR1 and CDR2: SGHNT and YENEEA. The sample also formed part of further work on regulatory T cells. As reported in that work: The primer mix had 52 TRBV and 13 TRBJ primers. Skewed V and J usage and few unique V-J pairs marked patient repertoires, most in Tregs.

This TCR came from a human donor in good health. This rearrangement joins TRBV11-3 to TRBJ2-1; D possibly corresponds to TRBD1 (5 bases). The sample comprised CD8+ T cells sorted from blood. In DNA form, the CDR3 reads TGTGCCAGCAGCCAACAGGCGTCCTACAATGAGCAGTTCTTC. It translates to CASSQQASYNEQFF.